These 31 T cell receptor beta chains share one sample of origin, sequenced in a study of control samples from healthy donors and cancer patients. Sequencing was performed with immunoSEQ multiplex PCR; in TCRdb, only in-frame clones are kept and a portion is missing. The table lists about 73,000 clones, more than 75% of them singletons. Sequenced: blood. The receptors derive from a woman aged 45-59 years in good health.

V is TRBV29-1 and J is TRBJ1-1; unclear D gene. Germline V gives CDR1 SQVTM, CDR2 ANQGSEA. The ends were cut back, 4 bases at V and 1 base at J, with 10 bases in the middle. The CDR3 has 13 residues. The CDR3, as DNA: TGCAGCGTTGTGTCAGTCTCGAACACTGAAGCTTTCTTT. Its translation is CSVVSVSNTEAFF.

The rearrangement uses TRBV30 and TRBJ1-4; D remains unclear. V shed 5 bases and J shed 8 bases, with 12 bases lying between them. CDR1 is GTSNPN and CDR2 is SVGIG in the germline V gene (reference sequence). The CDR3 length is 12 residues. CDR3 sequence (DNA): TGTGCCTGGGGCCTTACCAGGGAAAAACTGTTTTTT. This sequence encodes CAWGLTREKLFF.

The chain couples TRBV30 to TRBJ1-5; D possibly corresponds to TRBD1 (5 bases). Between the trimmed V and J ends, which lost 2 bases and 4 bases, there was a span of 9 bases. Per germline, CDR1 GTSNPN and CDR2 SVGIG (reference sequence). The CDR3 extends over 13 amino acids. The CDR3 bases are TGTGCCTGGAGTAAGACAGCAAATCAGCCCCAGCATTTT. It encodes CAWSKTANQPQHF.

The rearrangement joins TRBV28 to TRBJ2-7, with 13 bases matching TRBD2. CDR1 and CDR2 (germline): MDHEN, SYDVKM. V lost 3 bases and J lost 5; bases outside the gene matches: 7. The CDR3 totals 16 residues. The CDR3 coding sequence is TGTGCCAGCAGTTTCAGGACTAGCGGGAGTCTCCACGAGCAGTACTTC. It is translated as CASSFRTSGSLHEQYF.

The chain recombines TRBV6-4 with TRBJ2-3; tentatively, D is TRBD1 or TRBD2 (5 bases each). From germline, CDR1 is MRHNA and CDR2 SNTAGT. V lost 0 bases, J lost 2 bases, and 15 bases lay in between. This CDR3 contains 17 residues. The CDR3 nucleotides are TGTGCCAGCAGTGACTCGGGAGACAGACTCCACACAGATACGCAGTATTTT. Encoded protein: CASSDSGDRLHTDTQYF.

This clone was observed once. The chain carries TRBV28 and TRBJ2-1; 11 bases align to TRBD2. CDR3 length: 16 amino acids. Looked up from germline, CDR1 is MDHEN and CDR2 is SYDVKM. Losses at the gene ends were 2 bases for V and 9 bases for J; bases not matched to a gene: 9. CDR3 DNA: TGTGCCAGCAGTTTACTACTACTAGCGGGAGCAGGTGAGCAGTTCTTC. The encoded protein is CASSLLLLAGAGEQFF. Full variable domain (outside the CDR3, taken from reference TRBV28 and TRBJ2-1): DVKVTQSSRYLVKRTGEKVFLECVQDMDHENMFWYRQDPGLGLRLIYFSYDVKMKEKGDIPEGYSVSREKKERFSLILESASTNQTSMYLCASSLLLLAGAGEQFFGPGTRLTVL.

The count of this clone is one. The chain carries TRBV14 and TRBJ1-4; D unclear. The germline V and J ends were trimmed by 1 base and 8 bases, with 8 bases remaining between them. CDR3 length: 13 residues. Germline V gene lookup returns CDR1 SGHDN and CDR2 FVKESK. The CDR3 DNA reads as TGTGCCAGCAGCCAAGTATGGATGGAAAAACTGTTTTTT. Translation gives CASSQVWMEKLFF.

The chain employs TRBV30 and TRBJ2-5, with D possibly matching TRBD2 (7 bases). Deletions cut 5 bases from V and 5 bases from J, with 15 bases between. CDR3 length: 13 amino acids. Germline CDR1 and CDR2: GTSNPN and SVGIG (reference sequence). The CDR3 DNA sequence: TGTGCCTGGGAAGGGGGAGGGTTGGAGACCCAGTACTTC. This gives the protein CAWEGGGLETQYF. The full variable domain, rest sourced from reference TRBV30 and TRBJ2-5, is SQTIHQWPATLVQPVGSPLSLECTVEGTSNPNLYWYRQAAGRGLQLLFYSVGIGQISSEVPQNLSASRPQDRQFILSSKKLLLSDSGFYLCAWEGGGLETQYFGPGTRLLVL.

The chain employs TRBV7-3 and TRBJ2-2; D uncertain. Trimming left V 4 bases short and J 6 bases short, with 15 bases between. CDR3 length: 15 amino acids. Germline V lookup: CDR1 SGHTA, CDR2 FQGTGA. CDR3 nucleotides: TGTGCCAGCAGCTCGTCCGGACCTGGGGCCGGGGAGCTGTTTTTT. It translates to CASSSSGPGAGELFF.

The chain carries TRBV25-1 and TRBJ1-2, with unresolved D. This CDR3 has 13 amino acids. V was pared by 4 bases and J by 0 bases, with 6 bases between. Germline loops: CDR1 MGHDK, CDR2 SYGVNS. CDR3 DNA sequence: TGTGCCAGCAGTGTTGAAGCTAACTATGGCTACACCTTC. This sequence encodes CASSVEANYGYTF.

CDR3 sequence (DNA): TGTGCCGTCCAGGGGAAGTGGGGGGGCAGCTCCTACGAGCAGTACTTC. Its translation is CAVQGKWGGSSYEQYF. The V call is TRBV10-3, the J call TRBJ2-7, with a tentative D call TRBD2 (7 bases). Germline V gene sequence: CDR1 ENHRY, CDR2 SYGVKD. Trimming took off 11 bases at V and 0 bases at J, with 23 bases between the two ends. The CDR3 consists of 16 residues.

This chain joins TRBV24-1 and TRBJ2-1, with D perhaps assigned TRBD1 or TRBD2 (5 bases each). V lost 6 bases and J lost 6, with 14 bases in between. The germline CDR1 and CDR2 sequences are KGHDR and SFDVKD. The CDR3 spans 14 residues. This CDR3 is CATSKSGSGNEQFF. In DNA, the CDR3 is TGTGCCACCAGTAAATCAGGGAGTGGCAATGAGCAGTTCTTC.

In the case of this clone: Other DNA sequences in the sample encode the same CDR3. The rearrangement joins TRBV18 to TRBJ2-7, with D perhaps TRBD1 (6 bases). Germline V gives CDR1 KGHSH, CDR2 LQKENI. The CDR3 is 12 amino acids. Trimming removed 2 bases at V and 4 bases at J, with 6 bases between. CDR3 nucleotides: TGTGCCAGCTCACCAACAGGGTACGAGCAGTACTTC. The encoded protein is CASSPTGYEQYF.

The rearrangement joins TRBV24-1 to TRBJ2-1, with 13 bases that match TRBD2. Germline assignment: CDR1 KGHDR and CDR2 SFDVKD. The CDR3 consists of 17 residues. The trim removed 4 bases at V and 8 bases at J, leaving 10 bases unmatched. This chain's CDR3 is CATSEARLAGGGDEQFF. CDR3 nucleotides: TGTGCCACCAGTGAGGCTAGACTAGCGGGAGGTGGCGATGAGCAGTTCTTC.

The rearrangement links TRBV14 to TRBJ1-3, with D perhaps TRBD1 (6 bases). Germline V gene data show CDR1 as SGHDN and CDR2 as FVKESK. V was shortened by 4 bases and J by 0 bases, with 19 bases between the two germline ends. CDR3 size: 18 residues. Here the CDR3 DNA reads TGTGCCAGCAGCCGTGGGGGACAAACAAGCTCCTCTGGAAACACCATATATTTT. Amino acids: CASSRGGQTSSSGNTIYF.

This chain links TRBV5-4 with TRBJ2-7, with 9 nucleotides matching TRBD2. V lost 5 bases to trimming and J lost 5 bases; unmatched junction nucleotides: 5. Germline V CDR1 and CDR2: SGHNT, YYREEE (reference sequence). This CDR3 spans 13 amino acids. CDR3 bases: TGTGCCAGCAGATCTAGCGGGATCGACGAGCAGTACTTC. Translation gives CASRSSGIDEQYF.

The chain carries TRBV6-5 and TRBJ2-3; no clear D gene. V was clipped by 0 bases and J by 1 base, with 2 bases between them. The CDR3 has 13 amino acids. CDR1 and CDR2 from the germline V gene are MNHEY and SVGAGI. DNA for the CDR3: TGTGCCAGCAGTTACTCCGGCACAGATACGCAGTATTTT. It is translated as CASSYSGTDTQYF.

V usage is TRBV30 and J usage is TRBJ1-3; D call uncertain. The CDR3 runs 14 residues. Germline loops: CDR1 GTSNPN, CDR2 SVGIG (reference sequence). V lost 0 bases and J lost 1, with 7 bases in between. In DNA, the CDR3 is TGTGCCTGGAGTGTCGGGTTATCTGGAAACACCATATATTTT. Its protein is CAWSVGLSGNTIYF.

This rearrangement joins TRBV3-1 (or the pseudogene TRBV3-2) to TRBJ2-3, with 9 bases fitting TRBD2. The CDR3 consists of 16 residues. Germline CDR1 is LGHDT and CDR2 is YNNKEL (reference sequence). V shed 2 bases, J shed 1 base, and the junction held 4 bases outside the gene matches. The chain's CDR3 is CASSQSASGGTDTQYF. CDR3 nucleotide sequence: TGTGCCAGCAGCCAATCCGCTAGCGGGGGCACAGATACGCAGTATTTT.

The chain employs TRBV5-1 and TRBJ2-2, with D possibly matching TRBD2 (5 bases). The germline CDR1 and CDR2 sequences are SGHRS and YFSETQ. The length of the CDR3 is 15 residues. V was trimmed by 0 bases and J by 4 bases, leaving 10 bases between them. CDR3 residues: CASSLGGRSTGELFF. CDR3 nucleotides: TGCGCCAGCAGCTTGGGAGGGAGAAGCACCGGGGAGCTGTTTTTT.

The chain employs TRBV5-4 and TRBJ2-5; no clear D. The germline gives CDR1 SGHNT, CDR2 YYREEE (reference sequence). This CDR3 region has 16 residues. Trimming left V 2 bases short and J 4 bases short, with 18 bases between. The CDR3 DNA sequence: TGTGCCAGCAGCTTAGCTCGGACCATGGGGATAGAGACCCAGTACTTC. Translation gives CASSLARTMGIETQYF.

The V and J genes are TRBV6-4 and TRBJ1-1, with a possible D match to TRBD1 (5 bases). Between the trimmed V and J ends, which lost 3 bases and 4 bases, there was a span of 9 bases. This CDR3 spans 13 amino acids. Germline V gives CDR1 MRHNA, CDR2 SNTAGT. CDR3 bases: TGTGCCAGCAGTGAAGGTGGGGGCACTGAAGCTTTCTTT. Its translation: CASSEGGGTEAFF.

The V call is TRBV11-3, the J call TRBJ2-2; TRBD2 is a possible D gene (6 bases). There are 15 residues in the CDR3. CDR1 is SGHNT, CDR2 YENEEA, per germline. Trimming took 5 bases from V and 4 from J, leaving 14 bases between them. In DNA form, the CDR3 reads TGTGCCAGCAGCGGCGGAGGGGTTGGCACCGGGGAGCTGTTTTTT. Amino acid sequence: CASSGGGVGTGELFF.

The chain carries TRBV6-5 and TRBJ2-7; maybe TRBD1 (5 bases). The germline V gene encodes CDR1 MNHEY and CDR2 SVGAGI. The CDR3 is made up of 12 amino acids. The V gene lost 5 bases and the J gene lost 4 bases, with 9 bases spanning the gap. CDR3 bases: TGTGCCAGCAGTCAGGACACTTACGAGCAGTACTTC. It specifies CASSQDTYEQYF.

The V call is TRBV2, the J call TRBJ1-6; D remains unclear. Trimming shortened V by 2 bases and J by 0 bases, and 5 bases separated the two germline ends. The CDR3 is 15 amino acids. Germline-derived CDR1 and CDR2 are SNHLY and FYNNEI. DNA for the CDR3: TGTGCCAGCAGTGAATCCAGCTCCTATAATTCACCCCTCCACTTT. Translating gives CASSESSSYNSPLHF.

The chain links TRBV19 to TRBJ2-1; no firm D call. This CDR3 is built from 13 residues. Germline CDR1 LNHDA, CDR2 SQIVND (reference sequence). Trimming took off 4 bases at V and 5 bases at J, with 9 bases between the two ends. The CDR3 bases are TGTGCCAGTAGTAGCCTTCGGGACAATGAGCAGTTCTTC. Its translation is CASSSLRDNEQFF.

This clone showed up just once. This chain links TRBV5-1 with TRBJ2-2, with TRBD2 matching over 8 bases. Germline V lookup: CDR1 SGHRS, CDR2 YFSETQ. This CDR3 contains 14 residues. The trim removed 2 bases at V and 5 bases at J, leaving 2 bases unmatched. CDR3 protein: CASSFSGSTGELFF. For the CDR3, the DNA is TGCGCCAGCAGCTTCAGCGGGAGTACCGGGGAGCTGTTTTTT.

The rearrangement joins TRBV2 to TRBJ2-3; the match to TRBD2 covers 14 bases. The CDR3 is 17 residues long. Germline CDR1 reads SNHLY; CDR2 reads FYNNEI. With V trimmed by 4 bases and J by 6 bases, 9 bases remained unmatched. The CDR3 DNA reads as TGTGCCAGCAGTGGACCGACTAGCGGGAGGGCGACGGATACGCAGTATTTT. It is translated as CASSGPTSGRATDTQYF. Full variable domain (outside the CDR3, taken from reference TRBV2 and TRBJ2-3): EPEVTQTPSHQVTQMGQEVILRCVPISNHLYFYWYRQILGQKVEFLVSFYNNEISEKSEIFDDQFSVERPDGSNFTLKIRSTKLEDSAMYFCASSGPTSGRATDTQYFGPGTRLTVL.

This sequence joins TRBV7-9 and TRBJ2-7, with 9 bases aligning to TRBD1. The germline V gene has CDR1 SEHNR and CDR2 FQNEAQ (reference sequence). This CDR3 region has 17 residues. The J segment lost 3 bases and the V segment lost 5 bases, leaving 14 bases of the junction unmatched. The CDR3 loop reads CASSADRGGGRDYEQYF. The CDR3 bases are TGTGCCAGCAGCGCGGACAGGGGTGGGGGTCGGGACTACGAGCAGTACTTC.

The chain carries TRBV6-2 or TRBV6-3 and TRBJ1-2; perhaps TRBD1 as D (6 bases). Germline CDR1 is MNHEY and CDR2 is SVGEGT. V lost 5 bases and J lost 12, with 22 bases in between. The CDR3 is 14 amino acids. CDR3 bases: TGTGCCAGCAGTCCAACAGGGACAACTATGGCAAACACCTTC. Translating gives CASSPTGTTMANTF.

This clone was detected only once. CDR3 sequence reads: CASSSDSDQGYTF. CDR3 sequence (DNA): TGTGCCAGCAGCTCTGACAGCGATCAAGGCTACACCTTC. The chain joins TRBV7-2 to TRBJ1-2; weak D call: TRBD1 (5 bases). This CDR3 spans 13 amino acids. V dropped 4 bases and J dropped 8 bases, with 14 bases sitting between them. Germline loops: CDR1 SGHTA, CDR2 FQGNSA.